The present T cell receptor beta chain was sequenced within a study of identical twins. Notes on the study in general: Abundant beta clonotypes from cord blood bore fewer insertions; memory repertoires lacked this pattern.

In this sample, this clonotype turned up a few times. As yet, its antigen is unknown. CDR1 is MNHNS, CDR2 SASEGT, per germline. This CDR3 comprises 13 residues. The germline V and J ends were trimmed by 10 bases and 8 bases, with 18 bases remaining between them. In TCRdb, the 5' RACE reads were re-called with MiXCR into one record per CDR3 protein. The profile shows about 470,000 distinct CDR3 sequences, approximately 24% of them singletons. These records were also assigned to another study, of T cells expressing NK-cell markers. This second report adds: HCMV seropositivity characterized most of the eight sequenced donors, and seronegativity one.

The source material was CD4+ T cells sorted from blood. This sequence originates from a woman between 18 and 29 years old in good health. The chain uses TRBV6-1 and TRBJ2-4; D unclear. The CDR3 DNA reads as TGTGCCACCTCCTCGCCCGGAACTGACATTCAGTACTTC. Protein product: CATSSPGTDIQYF.